The 17 T cell receptor beta chains listed next were all sequenced from one sample in a study of CD8 T cells in Susac syndrome. With random hexamers, roughly 0.45 to 1 ug RNA was reverse transcribed. TCRdb analysed the immunoSEQ multiplex PCR reads with MiXCR anew, one entry per CDR3 protein. The table has about 84,000 distinct CDR3 sequences, about 93% seen once. Sequencing was done on a sample of CD8+ T cells from PBMCs. These receptors all come from a human donor in good health.

The V gene is TRBV30, the J gene TRBJ1-2; 7 positions agree with TRBD1. Germline V CDR1 and CDR2: GTSNPN, SVGIG (reference sequence). The trim removed 1 base at V and 14 bases at J, leaving 13 bases unmatched. The CDR3 is 13 residues long. The CDR3 DNA reads TGTGCCTGGAGTGCAAGTTCTAGGGGGCGCAGGACCTTC. Amino acid sequence: CAWSASSRGRRTF.

V and J are TRBV2 and TRBJ1-2; D is unresolved. The CDR3 loop spans 14 amino acids. Germline assignment: CDR1 SNHLY and CDR2 FYNNEI. V was cut by 4 bases and J by 0 bases, with 9 bases left in between. The CDR3 DNA is TGTGCCAGCAGTGCCCGTGGGGCTAACTATGGCTACACCTTC. Translation gives CASSARGANYGYTF.

This chain uses TRBV2 with TRBJ1-5, with D uncertain. CDR1 and CDR2 (germline): SNHLY, FYNNEI. With 3 bases removed from V and 4 bases from J, the gap between germline ends came to 10 bases. The CDR3 loop spans 14 amino acids. The CDR3 region is CASSDRIGNQPQHF. DNA for the CDR3: TGTGCCAGCAGTGACAGAATAGGGAATCAGCCCCAGCATTTT. The variable domain in full, completed from reference TRBV2 and TRBJ1-5, reads EPEVTQTPSHQVTQMGQEVILRCVPISNHLYFYWYRQILGQKVEFLVSFYNNEISEKSEIFDDQFSVERPDGSNFTLKIRSTKLEDSAMYFCASSDRIGNQPQHFGDGTRLSIL.

The V and J genes are TRBV6-2 or TRBV6-3 and TRBJ1-1; D call uncertain. Germline CDR1 MNHEY, CDR2 SVGEGT. V lost 6 bases to trimming and J lost 8 bases, with 13 bases between them. The CDR3 is 12 amino acids. This CDR3 is CASSYAGGEAFF. CDR3 sequence (DNA): TGTGCCAGCAGCTACGCTGGTGGCGAAGCTTTCTTT.

The J gene is TRBJ2-2, the V gene TRBV30; D is undetermined. This CDR3 region has 12 residues. Trimming stripped 0 bases from V and 7 bases from J, with 6 bases between. CDR1 is GTSNPN and CDR2 is SVGIG in the germline V gene (reference sequence). The CDR3 here is CAWSVWGGELFF. CDR3 DNA sequence: TGTGCCTGGAGTGTATGGGGCGGGGAGCTGTTTTTT.

This sequence joins TRBV5-6 and TRBJ1-5, with a tentative D call TRBD1 (6 bases). The V and J ends lost 3 bases and 5 bases respectively, with 9 bases between them. Germline lookup yields CDR1 SGHDT and CDR2 YYEEEE. This CDR3 contains 13 residues. In DNA, the CDR3 is TGTGCCAGCAGCTCTAACAGGGATCAGCCCCAGCATTTT. Translating gives CASSSNRDQPQHF. The whole variable domain, remainder taken from reference TRBV5-6 and TRBJ1-5, is DAGVTQSPTHLIKTRGQQVTLRCSPKSGHDTVSWYQQALGQGPQFIFQYYEEEERQRGNFPDRFSGHQFPNYSSELNVNALLLGDSALYLCASSSNRDQPQHFGDGTRLSIL.

V usage is TRBV11-2 and J usage is TRBJ2-1; D is possibly TRBD1 (6 bases). Per the germline V gene, CDR1 is SGHAT and CDR2 is FQNNGV. The CDR3 is made up of 11 amino acids. The germline V and J ends were trimmed by 10 bases and 6 bases, with 10 bases remaining between them. The CDR3, as DNA: TGTGCCACCCAGGGGAGCAATGAGCAGTTCTTC. This codes for CATQGSNEQFF.

J is TRBJ2-3 and V is TRBV9, with D unresolved. Between the trimmed V and J ends, which lost 9 bases and 0 bases, there was a span of 11 bases. Looked up from germline, CDR1 is SGDLS and CDR2 is YYNGEE. This CDR3 comprises 13 residues. This chain's CDR3 is CATNDASTDTQYF. Written as DNA, the CDR3 is TGTGCCACCAATGACGCTAGCACAGATACGCAGTATTTT. Full variable domain (remainder filled in from reference TRBV9 and TRBJ2-3): DSGVTQTPKHLITATGQRVTLRCSPRSGDLSVYWYQQSLDQGLQFLIQYYNGEERAKGNILERFSAQQFPDLHSELNLSSLELGDSALYFCATNDASTDTQYFGPGTRLTVL.

This clonotype was recorded once. The V and J genes are TRBV6-5 and TRBJ2-5; 10 positions match TRBD2. Looked up from germline, CDR1 is MNHEY and CDR2 is SVGAGI. The CDR3 loop spans 14 amino acids. V dropped 5 bases and J dropped 3; count of bases not matched to a gene: 3. In nucleotides, the CDR3 is TGTGCCAGCAGTGTCCTAGCGGGGGAAGAGACCCAGTACTTC. As protein: CASSVLAGEETQYF.

The V call is TRBV4-1, the J call TRBJ2-2; TRBD2 matches 7 bases. J lost 0 bases, V lost 3 bases, and 4 bases had no gene match. Germline CDR1 is MGHRA and CDR2 is YSYEKL. The CDR3 has 16 residues. The DNA of the CDR3 is TGCGCCAGCAGCCAGGGGGACTACGCGAACACCGGGGAGCTGTTTTTT. This translates into CASSQGDYANTGELFF.

The chain recombines TRBV2 with TRBJ1-1; 11 nucleotides line up with TRBD1. This CDR3 has 16 amino acids. Germline V gene sequence: CDR1 SNHLY, CDR2 FYNNEI. The V gene end was trimmed by 7 bases and the J gene end by 4 bases; junction bases not matched to a gene: 11. This chain's CDR3 is CASTDPGQGAFTEAFF. Here the CDR3 DNA reads TGTGCCAGCACTGACCCTGGACAGGGGGCATTCACTGAAGCTTTCTTT.

The gene calls are TRBV3-1 and TRBJ1-1; unclear D gene. Germline V CDR1 and CDR2: LGHDT, YNNKEL (reference sequence). CDR3 length: 15 residues. Trimming left V 0 bases short and J 1 base short, with 9 bases between. Here the CDR3 reads CASSQEGDWNTEAFF. Here the CDR3 DNA reads TGTGCCAGCAGCCAAGAGGGAGACTGGAACACTGAAGCTTTCTTT.

The V gene is TRBV7-3, the J gene TRBJ2-3, with 14 bases fitting TRBD2. The CDR3 spans 15 residues. Per germline, CDR1 SGHTA and CDR2 FQGTGA. The junction had 5 bases not matched to a gene; V was cut back by 5 bases and J by 7 bases. For the CDR3, the DNA is TGTGCCAGCAGCGCCGGACTAGCGGGGGGTCATACGCAGTATTTT. This codes for CASSAGLAGGHTQYF.

This chain connects TRBV9 to TRBJ2-3, with a tentative D call TRBD2 (5 bases). Germline lookup yields CDR1 SGDLS and CDR2 YYNGEE. The CDR3 contains 12 residues. Trimming removed 3 bases at V and 5 bases at J, with 7 bases between. The CDR3 DNA reads TGTGCCAGCAGCGGGGCGGGAGATACGCAGTATTTT. This encodes CASSGAGDTQYF.

V and J are TRBV19 and TRBJ2-1; D not certain. Per germline, CDR1 LNHDA and CDR2 SQIVND (reference sequence). The CDR3 has 16 amino acids. Trimming shortened V by 5 bases and J by 0 bases, and 14 bases separated the two germline ends. CDR3 residues: CASSSRRPSSYNEQFF. The CDR3 coding sequence is TGTGCCAGTAGTTCCCGACGGCCCAGCTCCTACAATGAGCAGTTCTTC.

The rearrangement links TRBV29-1 to TRBJ1-2, with a possible D match to TRBD1 (5 bases). CDR1 SQVTM and CDR2 ANQGSEA come from the germline V gene. Trimming took off 3 bases at V and 0 bases at J, with 8 bases between the two ends. This CDR3 is built from 13 residues. The CDR3 bases are TGCAGCGTTGAGACAGAACCTAACTATGGCTACACCTTC. Its translation is CSVETEPNYGYTF. The full variable domain, rest sourced from reference TRBV29-1 and TRBJ1-2, is SAVISQKPSRDICQRGTSLTIQCQVDSQVTMMFWYRQQPGQSLTLIATANQGSEATYESGFVIDKFPISRPNLTFSTLTVSNMSPEDSSIYLCSVETEPNYGYTFGSGTRLTVV.

The chain uses TRBV5-1 and TRBJ2-5; 13 bases match TRBD2. Trimming took 5 bases from V and 5 from J; bases not matched to a gene: 6. The germline V gene has CDR1 SGHRS and CDR2 YFSETQ. CDR3 length: 15 residues. The CDR3 region is CASRGQGLAGETQYF. CDR3 nucleotides: TGCGCCAGCAGAGGACAGGGACTAGCGGGGGAGACCCAGTACTTC.